This T cell receptor beta chain was captured by sequencing in a study of CD8 T cells in ankylosing spondylitis (dated by TCRdb to 2017 to 2019). Background for the entire study: To find TCR variants linked to disease, the study profiled T cell receptor beta repertoires in ankylosing spondylitis patients and healthy donors. In total, the full study cohort was made up of 100 to 140 healthy donors and some 26 ankylosing spondylitis patients. Peripheral blood was sampled, and synovial fluid was additionally collected from ankylosing spondylitis patients. Findings and caveats that apply to the study as a whole: Significant enrichment of the disease-linked clones was reported in matched synovial fluid samples from ankylosing spondylitis patients. Some TCR beta motif variants had previously been reported in synovial fluid and blood of reactive arthritis patients, which suggested common disease-initiation mechanisms. In peripheral blood, the disease-linked clones were found at relatively low frequencies and had a CD8+ phenotype. A TCR beta motif made up of several highly homologous amino acid variants appeared to be characteristic of blood from ankylosing spondylitis patients.

Synovial fluid samples were matched to blood samples from the same ankylosing spondylitis patients. The table lists this clonotype with many counts. Its binding antigen is unknown. No base-level quality is on record; no much larger clone is a single base apart. Instrument used: Illumina HiSeq 2500. Quantitative 5'-RACE with molecular barcodes was used to prepare TCR beta libraries. In the original analysis: A new computational method, built on a probabilistic model of VDJ rearrangement, was used to identify disease-linked TCR variants. In TCRdb, the public reads were trimmed at Q25 with fastp and aligned with MiXCR, with productive beta chains retained. A single entry per CDR3 protein holds the most common genes and DNA from its merged rows. Here the V and J calls rest on TCRdb's processing, not on the authors' analysis. The sample table shows about 150,000 distinct CDR3 sequences, and around 45% are seen once. Roughly 15% of the sample is held by the ten biggest clonotypes.

Based on the germline V gene, the CDR1 and CDR2 sequences are SGHVS and FNYEAQ. Cut back by 5 bases and 1 base, the V and J ends lie 12 bases apart. The CDR3 runs 14 amino acids, cysteine and phenylalanine included. CDR3 DNA is the only sequence kept; it has 42 bases, read in frame from the first base. The sequence links TRBV7-6 to TRBJ2-7; the D gene cannot be resolved beyond TRBD1 or TRBD2, each matching 6 bases. The receptor comes from a male donor with ankylosing spondylitis. The specimen was synovial fluid, either unsorted or a sorted T cell fraction (not recorded which). For the CDR3, the sequence is CASSPGDSSYEQYF. Here is the DNA: TGTGCCAGCAGCCCAGGGGACTCATCCTACGAGCAGTACTTC.